These T cell receptor beta chains were read from a single sample in a study of blood T cell repertoires in COVID-19. Sequencing was performed with immunoSEQ multiplex PCR; in TCRdb, only in-frame clones are kept and a portion is missing. The sample includes some 220,000 clones, more than 80% of them seen just once. The sequencing sample was made of PBMCs or T cells enriched from blood (not recorded which). Source of these receptors: a woman aged 18-30 years in a cohort exposed to, infected with or recovered from COVID-19 (not recorded which). The CDR3 runs from the conserved cysteine through the conserved F or W. A D gene is named only where the DNA matches it firmly. Clone size is not always given. Where it is, it says once, few, many or a class for expanded clones.

>TRBV5-1|-|TRBJ2-3|TRBD2
CASKRESTDTQYF
TGCGCCAGCAAGCGGGAGAGCACAGATACGCAGTATTTT
>TRBV4-2|-|TRBJ2-7|TRBD1
CASSQSTGYDEQYF
TGTGCCAGCAGCCAGTCGACAGGGTACGACGAGCAGTACTTC
>TRBV19|-|TRBJ2-2|-
CASSVRDRYTGELFF
TGTGCCAGTAGTGTCAGGGATAGATACACCGGGGAGCTGTTTTTT
>TRBV18|-|TRBJ1-1|TRBD1
CASSPDRSGTEAFF
TGTGCCAGCTCACCGGACAGGAGTGGTACTGAAGCTTTCTTT
>TRBV4-1|once|TRBJ2-7|TRBD2
CASSQKWTSGSGYEQYF
TGCGCCAGCAGCCAAAAATGGACTAGCGGGAGTGGATACGAGCAGTACTTC
>TRBV19|-|TRBJ1-5|-
CASSLLGGNQPQHF
TGTGCCAGTAGTTTACTTGGAGGCAATCAGCCCCAGCATTTT
>TRBV10-1|-|TRBJ2-3|TRBD1
CASTPGTGDTDTQYF
TGCGCCAGCACACCCGGGACAGGGGACACAGATACGCAGTATTTT
>TRBV4-2|-|TRBJ1-1|-
CASSSRGWDTEAFF
TGTGCCAGCAGCTCCCGGGGATGGGACACTGAAGCTTTCTTT
>TRBV24-1|-|TRBJ2-3|TRBD2
CATERGEGTDTQYF
TGTGCCACCGAACGGGGGGAGGGCACAGATACGCAGTATTTT
>TRBV10-3|-|TRBJ1-2|TRBD1
CAISPQDRNYGYTF
TGTGCCATCAGCCCACAGGACAGGAACTATGGCTACACCTTC
>TRBV14|once|TRBJ2-1|TRBD2
CASSQDWEGEQFF
TGTGCCAGCAGCCAAGATTGGGAGGGTGAGCAGTTCTTC
>TRBV28|-|TRBJ1-5|-
CASSLDSPEKPQHF
TGTGCCAGCAGCCTAGACAGTCCGGAGAAGCCCCAGCATTTT
>TRBV7-6|-|TRBJ2-2|-
CASSLTPTEGINTGELFF
TGTGCCAGCAGCCTGACTCCTACAGAGGGAATCAACACCGGGGAGCTGTTTTTT
>TRBV11-3|-|TRBJ1-5|TRBD1
CASSFWTGGIKRSNQPQHF
TGTGCCAGCAGCTTCTGGACAGGGGGCATAAAACGTAGCAATCAGCCCCAGCATTTT
>TRBV6-2/TRBV6-3|-|TRBJ1-5|-
CASSYKRETDHSNQPQHF
TGTGCCAGCAGTTACAAACGGGAGACAGACCATAGCAATCAGCCCCAGCATTTT
>TRBV11-2|-|TRBJ1-5|TRBD1
CASSSGSGGGQPQHF
TGTGCCAGCAGCTCAGGGTCAGGGGGCGGACAGCCCCAGCATTTT
>TRBV11-3|-|TRBJ1-1|-
CASSLVEGSVFF
TGTGCCAGCAGCTTAGTGGAGGGTTCAGTTTTCTTT
>TRBV2|-|TRBJ1-1|-
CASSEGTDTEAFF
TGTGCCAGCAGTGAAGGAACAGACACTGAAGCTTTCTTT
>TRBV7-9|-|TRBJ2-2|TRBD1
CASSSTGVYTGELFF
TGTGCCAGCAGCTCAACAGGGGTGTACACCGGGGAGCTGTTTTTT
>TRBV10-1|few|TRBJ2-2|-
CASRATGNTGELFF
TGCGCCAGCAGAGCCACAGGGAACACCGGGGAGCTGTTTTTT
>TRBV19|once|TRBJ1-5|-
CASTPSGMKPYSNQPQHF
TGTGCCAGTACCCCGTCGGGGATGAAGCCTTATAGCAATCAGCCCCAGCATTTT
>TRBV25-1|-|TRBJ2-7|TRBD1
CASSARQGPSYEQYF
TGTGCCAGCAGTGCTCGACAGGGGCCCTCCTACGAGCAGTACTTC
>TRBV9|-|TRBJ1-1|TRBD1
CASSDDDRGKIEAFF
TGTGCCAGCAGCGACGACGACAGGGGGAAGATTGAAGCTTTCTTT
>TRBV19|-|TRBJ2-2|-
CATHDRRNAGELFF
TGTGCCACCCACGACAGGCGGAACGCCGGGGAGCTGTTTTTT
>TRBV10-3|few|TRBJ1-2|-
CAISDTREENYGYTF
TGTGCCATCAGTGATACCCGGGAGGAAAACTATGGCTACACCTTC